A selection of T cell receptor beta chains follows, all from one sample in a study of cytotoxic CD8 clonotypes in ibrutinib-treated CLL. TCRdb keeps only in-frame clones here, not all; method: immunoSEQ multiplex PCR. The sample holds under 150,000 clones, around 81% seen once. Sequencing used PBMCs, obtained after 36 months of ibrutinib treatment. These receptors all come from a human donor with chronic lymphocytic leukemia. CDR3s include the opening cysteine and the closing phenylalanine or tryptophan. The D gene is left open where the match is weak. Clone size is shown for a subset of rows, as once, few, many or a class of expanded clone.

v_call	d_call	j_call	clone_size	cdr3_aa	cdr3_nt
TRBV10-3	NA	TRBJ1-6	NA	CAISVWQGYSPLHF	TGTGCCATCTCGGTTTGGCAGGGGTATTCACCCCTCCACTTT
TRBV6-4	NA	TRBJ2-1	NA	CASSDTGTTNEQFF	TGTGCCAGCAGTGACACCGGGACCACCAATGAGCAGTTCTTC
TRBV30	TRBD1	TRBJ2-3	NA	CAWNTRQGLTDTQYF	TGTGCCTGGAACACCAGACAGGGTTTGACAGATACGCAGTATTTT
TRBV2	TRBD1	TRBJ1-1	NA	CASRGTVNTEAFF	TGTGCCAGCAGGGGGACAGTGAACACTGAAGCTTTCTTT
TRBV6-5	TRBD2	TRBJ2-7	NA	CASSNSGRIYEQYF	TGTGCCAGCAGTAATAGCGGGAGAATCTACGAGCAGTACTTC
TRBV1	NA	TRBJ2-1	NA	CARDFSYNEQFF	TGCGCGCGGGATTTCTCCTACAATGAGCAGTTCTTC
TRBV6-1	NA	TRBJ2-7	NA	CASSFPGFEQYF	TGTGCCAGCAGTTTCCCAGGGTTCGAGCAGTACTTC
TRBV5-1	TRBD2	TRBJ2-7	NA	CASSPGTRFSEQYF	TGCGCCAGCAGTCCAGGGACTAGATTCTCCGAGCAGTACTTC
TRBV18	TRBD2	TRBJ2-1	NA	CASSFGLAGKVNEQFF	TGTGCCAGCTCATTTGGACTAGCGGGAAAGGTCAATGAGCAGTTCTTC
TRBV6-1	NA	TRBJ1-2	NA	CASSEGYGYTF	TGTGCCAGCAGTGAAGGGTATGGCTACACCTTC
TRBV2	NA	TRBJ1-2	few	CASFGRNYGYTF	TGTGCCAGCTTCGGCAGGAACTATGGCTACACCTTC
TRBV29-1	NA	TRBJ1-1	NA	CSFGLHGNTEAFF	TGCAGCTTTGGCTTACACGGAAACACTGAAGCTTTCTTT
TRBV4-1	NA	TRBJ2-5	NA	CASSQRNMILLTPETQYF	TGCGCCAGCAGCCAACGGAATATGATCTTGCTTACCCCTGAGACCCAGTACTTC
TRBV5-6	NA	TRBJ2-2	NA	CASSLPASTGELFF	TGTGCCAGCAGCTTGCCCGCCTCGACCGGGGAGCTGTTTTTT
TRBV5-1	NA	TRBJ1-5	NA	CASSLESNQPQHF	TGCGCCAGCAGCTTGGAGAGCAATCAGCCCCAGCATTTT
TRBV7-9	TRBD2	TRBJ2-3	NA	CASRTSGSSDTQYF	TGTGCCAGCAGGACTAGCGGGAGTTCAGATACGCAGTATTTT
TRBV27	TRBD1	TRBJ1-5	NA	CASRRGQGRGNQPQHF	TGTGCCAGCAGACGAGGACAGGGGAGAGGCAATCAGCCCCAGCATTTT
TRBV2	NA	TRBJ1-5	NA	CASSDSGGGLQPQHF	TGTGCCAGCAGTGATTCGGGGGGCGGCCTACAGCCCCAGCATTTT
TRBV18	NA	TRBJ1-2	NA	CASSIQGKGDRYTF	TGTGCCAGCTCAATCCAGGGTAAAGGCGATCGCTACACCTTC
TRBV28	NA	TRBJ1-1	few	CASSPRGTAFF	TGTGCCAGCAGCCCCCGGGGTACGGCTTTCTTT
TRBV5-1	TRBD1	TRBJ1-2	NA	CASSLGTGGNLYGYTF	TGCGCCAGCAGCCTCGGGACAGGGGGTAACCTCTATGGCTACACCTTC
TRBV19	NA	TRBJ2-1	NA	CASSIVAGGTWSEQFF	TGTGCCAGTAGTATAGTGGCAGGGGGGACCTGGAGTGAGCAGTTCTTC
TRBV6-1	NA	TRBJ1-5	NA	CASSEFGERAQHF	TGTGCCAGCAGTGAATTTGGGGAAAGGGCCCAGCATTTT
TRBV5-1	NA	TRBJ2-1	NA	CASSLGNEQFF	TGCGCCAGCAGCTTAGGCAATGAGCAGTTCTTC
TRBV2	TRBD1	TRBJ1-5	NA	CASREDRVQPQHF	TGTGCCAGCAGAGAGGACAGGGTCCAGCCCCAGCATTTT
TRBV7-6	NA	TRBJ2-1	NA	CASSLISGSSYNEQFF	TGTGCCAGCAGCTTAATAAGCGGTAGCTCCTACAATGAGCAGTTCTTC
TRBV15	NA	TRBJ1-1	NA	CATSTPSGTEAFF	TGTGCCACCAGCACCCCTTCGGGCACTGAAGCTTTCTTT
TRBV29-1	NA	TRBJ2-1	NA	CSVAELGGLSYNEQFF	TGCAGCGTTGCAGAGTTAGGGGGGCTTAGCTACAATGAGCAGTTCTTC